This paragraph covers one T cell receptor (beta chain) sequence. Its specificity is not known. The germline V gene has CDR1 SGHDT and CDR2 YYEEEE. Trimming cost V 4 bases and J 4 bases; bases outside gene matches: 7. This CDR3 spans 14 amino acids. This sample is drawn from a study of cytomegalovirus exposure and HLA in healthy donors. Study results and caveats: Rare TCR sequences predominated, though certain public TCRs were found in many donors.

PCR primers comprised 60 Vbeta and 13 Jbeta primers. Here immunoSEQ multiplex PCR was the method, and the copy in TCRdb shows in-frame clones only, minus some. The sample has 99,000 or so clones; over 65% are singletons. This rearrangement joins TRBV5-6 to TRBJ2-7; 8 nucleotides match TRBD2. Sequencing input: PBMCs. This clonotype was obtained from a middle-aged woman in good health and CMV-seronegative. The CDR3 loop reads CASSRGLESYEQYF. The DNA for the CDR3 is TGTGCCAGCAGCCGGGGACTAGAATCGTACGAGCAGTACTTC.